A single sample is the source of the 14 T cell receptor beta chains below, sequenced in a study of blood T cell repertoires in COVID-19 (dated by TCRdb to the early 2020s). Library preparation employed the immunoSEQ multiplex PCR assay. This is the immuneACCESS table as TCRdb keeps it, with only in-frame sequences that have V and J called. A part of the clones is gone; compared with another copy, unresolved V genes explain less than half, and the rest is unexplained. Across this sample there are approximately 110,000 clones, with 70% to 90% seen only once. The ten largest account for about 4.8% of the sample. Sequenced material: peripheral blood. The receptor source for this set is a woman aged 50 to 65 with acute or convalescent COVID-19.

The J gene is TRBJ2-1, the V gene TRBV19; TRBD2 matches at 9 bases. Unmatched junction bases numbered 12, after V lost 7 bases and J lost 2 bases. This CDR3 comprises 17 residues. Germline lookup yields CDR1 LNHDA and CDR2 SQIVND (reference sequence). CDR3 region: CASTSYKTSGPYNEQFF. CDR3 nucleotides: TGTGCCAGTACCTCGTATAAAACTAGCGGGCCCTACAATGAGCAGTTCTTC.

This chain connects TRBV20-1 to TRBJ2-1, with a tentative D call TRBD2 (5 bases). V lost 3 bases to trimming and J lost 2 bases, with 11 bases between them. CDR1 is DFQATT, CDR2 SNEGSKA, per germline (reference sequence). The CDR3 length is 14 residues. In nucleotides, the CDR3 is TGCAGTGCTAGTAGTGGGAGTACCTACAATGAGCAGTTCTTC. This gives the protein CSASSGSTYNEQFF.

A remark on this clone: Other DNA variants within this sample encode the same CDR3. The V and J genes are TRBV7-2 and TRBJ2-7, with 9 bases lining up with TRBD1. In germline, CDR1 is SGHTA, CDR2 FQGNSA. The J segment lost 1 base and the V segment lost 1 base, leaving 2 bases of the junction unmatched. The CDR3 has 15 residues. The CDR3 reads CASSLGGTGSYEQYF. CDR3 nucleotide sequence: TGTGCCAGCAGCTTAGGAGGGACAGGGTCCTACGAGCAGTACTTC.

To note about this clone: This CDR3 is also generated by other DNA sequences in the sample. This rearrangement joins TRBV30 to TRBJ2-7, with D maybe TRBD1 (5 bases). The CDR3 covers 13 residues. V was trimmed by 0 bases and J by 0 bases, leaving 6 bases between them. CDR1 is GTSNPN, CDR2 SVGIG, per germline (reference sequence). The CDR3 loop is CAWSVDSSYEQYF. DNA for the CDR3: TGTGCCTGGAGTGTTGACAGCTCCTACGAGCAGTACTTC.

J is TRBJ2-3 and V is TRBV14, with D unclear. Germline V gene data show CDR1 as SGHDN and CDR2 as FVKESK. There are 15 residues in the CDR3. Trimming removed 0 bases at V and 3 bases at J, with 10 bases between. The CDR3 region has the DNA TGTGCCAGCAGCCAAGATAACCTAGGAACAGATACGCAGTATTTT. Its protein product is CASSQDNLGTDTQYF.

The chain is built from TRBV27 and TRBJ2-7, with D possibly TRBD2 on 6 matching bases. There are 14 residues in the CDR3. Trimming removed 5 bases at V and 7 bases at J, with 18 bases between. Looked up from germline, CDR1 is MNHEY and CDR2 is SMNVEV (reference sequence). As DNA, the CDR3 is TGTGCCAGCAGTCCCGGGACTGCCGGGGGTGAGCAGTACTTC. The encoded protein is CASSPGTAGGEQYF.

The chain has TRBV10-2 and TRBJ2-1; 7 nucleotides agree with TRBD2. Germline CDR1 is WSHSY and CDR2 is SAAADI. The V segment lost 3 bases and the J segment 9 bases; nucleotides outside the gene matches: 8. The CDR3 is 14 amino acids. The CDR3 here is CASSDKRGISEQFF. The CDR3 region has the DNA TGCGCCAGCAGTGATAAGCGGGGAATTAGTGAGCAGTTCTTC.

The chain links TRBV5-6 to TRBJ1-1, with D perhaps matching TRBD1 (5 bases). This CDR3 contains 15 residues. The V and J ends lost 0 bases and 7 bases respectively, with 16 bases between them. Germline-derived CDR1 and CDR2 are SGHDT and YYEEEE. The CDR3 DNA is TGTGCCAGCAGCTTGGTGGACATTCAATTTGGTGAAGCTTTCTTT. This gives the protein CASSLVDIQFGEAFF.

The V and J genes are TRBV5-6 and TRBJ1-4, with TRBD1 matching over 8 bases. Germline CDR1 and CDR2: SGHDT and YYEEEE. Trimming at V came to 2 bases and at J to 8 bases, leaving 5 bases not matched to a gene. The CDR3 sequence is 14 residues long. CDR3 sequence: CASSFGQGGEKLFF. The CDR3 nucleotides are TGTGCCAGCAGCTTCGGACAGGGAGGGGAAAAACTGTTTTTT.

The CDR3 nucleotides are TGCGCCAGCAGCTTGGGAGTTTACGGTAGGGGTTCCTACGAGCAGTACTTC. Translation gives CASSLGVYGRGSYEQYF. The rearrangement links TRBV5-1 to TRBJ2-7, with a tentative D call TRBD1 (5 bases). The V end was cut by 0 bases, the J end by 1 base, with 17 bases between. Germline CDR1 reads SGHRS; CDR2 reads YFSETQ. This CDR3 is 17 amino acids long.

The V gene is TRBV28, the J gene TRBJ2-7; 9 nucleotides align to TRBD1. CDR3 length equals 14 residues. Germline V CDR1 and CDR2: MDHEN, SYDVKM. After removal of 6 bases from V and 5 bases from J, the junction contained 8 bases not matched to a gene. DNA of the CDR3: TGTGCCAGCAGCATCTGGGGACAGGGCAACGAGCAGTACTTC. Residues: CASSIWGQGNEQYF.

J is TRBJ2-3 and V is TRBV7-2; TRBD2 agrees at 10 bases. The germline CDR1 and CDR2 sequences are SGHTA and FQGNSA. This CDR3 comprises 16 residues. V trimming: 0 bases; J trimming: 4 bases; junction bases outside the gene matches: 4. The CDR3 coding sequence is TGTGCCAGCAGCTTAGCATCCCTAGCGGGAGCAGATACGCAGTATTTT. Translation: CASSLASLAGADTQYF.

The chain carries TRBV5-6 and TRBJ2-1, with unresolved D. V was pared by 1 base and J by 2 bases, with 10 bases between. Germline values: CDR1 SGHDT, CDR2 YYEEEE. This CDR3 is built from 15 residues. The DNA of the CDR3 is TGTGCCAGCAGCTTGCAACAGACCCCCTACAATGAGCAGTTCTTC. It yields the protein CASSLQQTPYNEQFF.

The chain recombines TRBV7-9 with TRBJ2-5; D possibly corresponds to TRBD1 (6 bases). The CDR3 spans 12 residues. V dropped 3 bases and J dropped 5 bases, with 7 bases sitting between them. Germline V gene sequence: CDR1 SEHNR, CDR2 FQNEAQ (reference sequence). CDR3 coding DNA: TGTGCCAGCAGCTTTAGGGGGGAGACCCAGTACTTC. Translating gives CASSFRGETQYF.